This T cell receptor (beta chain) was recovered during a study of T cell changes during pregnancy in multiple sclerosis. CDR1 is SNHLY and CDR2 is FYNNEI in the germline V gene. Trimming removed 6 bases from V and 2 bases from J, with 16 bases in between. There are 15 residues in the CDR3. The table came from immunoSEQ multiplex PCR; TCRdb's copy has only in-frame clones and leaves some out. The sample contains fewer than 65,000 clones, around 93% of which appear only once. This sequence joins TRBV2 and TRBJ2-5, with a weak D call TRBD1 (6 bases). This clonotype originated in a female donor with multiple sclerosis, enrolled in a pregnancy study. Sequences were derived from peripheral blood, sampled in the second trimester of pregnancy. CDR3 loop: CASREKTGFQETQYF. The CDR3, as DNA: TGTGCCAGCAGGGAAAAAACAGGGTTTCAAGAGACCCAGTACTTC.